The next 25 T cell receptor beta chains were all read from a single sample in a study of T cell responses to AZD1222 COVID-19 vaccine. Data came from immunoSEQ multiplex PCR; TCRdb stores just in-frame clones and leaves some out. Of roughly 120,000 clones in the sample, roughly nine tenths were seen once. The sample consisted of peripheral blood, taken 28 days after the second AZD1222 dose. The receptors were gathered from an adult who received the AZD1222 COVID-19 vaccine.

J is TRBJ2-7 and V is TRBV29-1; D gene ambiguous. The germline V gene encodes CDR1 SQVTM and CDR2 ANQGSEA. V was trimmed by 4 bases and J by 5 bases, leaving 15 bases between them. The CDR3 is made up of 13 amino acids. CDR3 in amino acids: CSVGWADGDEQYF. CDR3 DNA: TGCAGCGTTGGTTGGGCAGACGGCGACGAGCAGTACTTC.

The chain couples TRBV15 to TRBJ2-7; TRBD2 aligns across 10 bases. The CDR3 is 14 amino acids. J was trimmed by 7 bases and V by 3 bases; bases with no gene match: 6. Germline loops: CDR1 LNHNV, CDR2 YYDKDF (reference sequence). The DNA for the CDR3 is TGTGCCACCAGCAGGGCTAGCGGGAGACAGGAGCAGTACTTC. This codes for CATSRASGRQEQYF.

The chain couples TRBV18 to TRBJ2-7; 9 bases are shared with TRBD2. V was pared by 3 bases and J by 5 bases, with 5 bases of the junction left unmatched. Germline V gene sequence: CDR1 KGHSH, CDR2 LQKENI. The CDR3 has 14 residues. DNA for the CDR3: TGTGCCAGCTCACCCGGGACTAGCAGCCACGAGCAGTACTTC. Its protein is CASSPGTSSHEQYF.

The CDR3 nucleotides are TGTGCCAGCAGCTTAGCCGGGGGATCCTACGAGCAGTACTTC. Amino acid sequence: CASSLAGGSYEQYF. The chain uses TRBV7-8 and TRBJ2-7, with D tentatively TRBD2 (6 bases). Germline V CDR1 and CDR2: SGHVS, FQNEAQ. This CDR3 has 14 residues. The ends were cut back, 0 bases at V and 1 base at J, with 7 bases in the middle.

CDR3 bases: TGTGCCAGCAAATTTTCCCCCAGCTCCTACGAGCAGTACTTC. Translating it yields CASKFSPSSYEQYF. The chain uses TRBV28 and TRBJ2-7; D uncertain. The CDR3 spans 14 residues. V was trimmed by 7 bases and J by 0 bases, leaving 13 bases between them. Looked up from germline, CDR1 is MDHEN and CDR2 is SYDVKM.

V and J are TRBV5-6 and TRBJ2-3, with D perhaps matching TRBD1 (5 bases). The V gene lost 3 bases and the J gene lost 0 bases, with 14 bases spanning the gap. CDR1 is SGHDT, CDR2 YYEEEE, per germline. The CDR3 extends over 16 amino acids. DNA for the CDR3: TGTGCCAGCAGCTCCGCTAGGGGTTCTAGCACAGATACGCAGTATTTT. Amino acids: CASSSARGSSTDTQYF.

V gene TRBV18 combines with J gene TRBJ1-1; 9 bases fit TRBD1. Losses at the gene ends were 2 bases for V and 5 bases for J; bases not matched to a gene: 12. The CDR3 is 17 residues long. CDR1 is KGHSH and CDR2 is LQKENI in the germline V gene. The CDR3 loop reads CASSPETGGPRGTEAFF. The CDR3 nucleotides are TGTGCCAGCTCACCAGAAACAGGGGGCCCTCGGGGTACTGAAGCTTTCTTT.

V usage is TRBV4-1 and J usage is TRBJ2-1; D uncertain. The V end was cut by 4 bases, the J end by 9 bases, with 13 bases between. CDR3 length: 13 amino acids. Germline assignment: CDR1 MGHRA and CDR2 YSYEKL. In DNA, the CDR3 is TGCGCCAGCAGCCCGCCGAATAGTGGTGAGCAGTTCTTC. This encodes CASSPPNSGEQFF.

This chain connects TRBV9 to TRBJ1-4, with TRBD1 matching over 8 bases. V was pared by 3 bases and J by 5 bases, with 3 bases of the junction left unmatched. This CDR3 is built from 14 residues. Germline-derived CDR1 and CDR2 are SGDLS and YYNGEE. The CDR3 DNA is TGTGCCAGCAGCGGACAGGGGACAAATGAAAAACTGTTTTTT. This sequence encodes CASSGQGTNEKLFF.

V is TRBV12-3 or TRBV12-4 and J is TRBJ2-2, with D perhaps TRBD1 (6 bases). There are 13 residues in the CDR3. Trimming left V 5 bases short and J 5 bases short, with 9 bases between. The CDR3 loop reads CASSLTGTGELFF. The CDR3 bases are TGTGCCAGCAGTCTAACAGGGACCGGGGAGCTGTTTTTT.

J is TRBJ2-2 and V is TRBV19; D not certain. The CDR3 runs 12 residues. Germline V CDR1 and CDR2: LNHDA, SQIVND (reference sequence). The V and J ends lost 7 bases and 3 bases respectively, with 6 bases between them. In DNA form, the CDR3 reads TGTGCCAGTACCTCCTACACCGGGGAGCTGTTTTTT. Translating it yields CASTSYTGELFF.

V is TRBV28 and J is TRBJ1-2; D perhaps matches TRBD1 (6 bases). Trimming pared 1 base from V and 4 bases from J, leaving 19 bases between. The CDR3 runs to 17 residues. Germline V gene lookup returns CDR1 MDHEN and CDR2 SYDVKM. The CDR3 region is CASSLFVWTDNSYGYTF. The CDR3 DNA reads TGTGCCAGCAGTTTATTTGTCTGGACAGATAACAGCTATGGCTACACCTTC.

This chain uses TRBV25-1 with TRBJ2-1; TRBD1 matches 7 bases. The V gene end was trimmed by 1 base and the J gene end by 0 bases; junction bases not matched to a gene: 0. Germline CDR1 is MGHDK and CDR2 is SYGVNS. This CDR3 is built from 15 residues. CDR3 nucleotides: TGTGCCAGCAGTGAATGGGACAGCTCCTACAATGAGCAGTTCTTC. Protein sequence: CASSEWDSSYNEQFF. The full variable domain, its missing parts supplied by reference TRBV25-1 and TRBJ2-1, is EADIYQTPRYLVIGTGKKITLECSQTMGHDKMYWYQQDPGMELHLIHYSYGVNSTEKGDLSSESTVSRIRTEHFPLTLESARPSHTSQYLCASSEWDSSYNEQFFGPGTRLTVL.

This rearrangement joins TRBV4-2 to TRBJ2-7; 10 positions agree with TRBD2. The V gene's germline CDR1 is LGHNA and CDR2 YNFKEQ. J gave up 13 bases and V 1 base, and 10 bases lay outside the gene matches. The length of the CDR3 is 14 residues. The CDR3 here is CASSQGASGGTYYF. The DNA of the CDR3 is TGTGCCAGCAGCCAAGGAGCTAGCGGGGGTACTTATTACTTC.

V is TRBV28 and J is TRBJ2-6; 8 nucleotides align to TRBD1. Trimming removed 6 bases from V and 2 bases from J; junction bases left unmatched: 18. Germline V lookup: CDR1 MDHEN, CDR2 SYDVKM. CDR3 length: 20 amino acids. In nucleotides, the CDR3 is TGTGCCAGCAGACCCACCCCCAGGGGGCGCGGGTTAGCTGGGGCCAACGTCCTGACTTTC. It encodes CASRPTPRGRGLAGANVLTF.

V and J are TRBV9 and TRBJ2-1, with 12 bases that match TRBD2. The junction had 9 bases not matched to a gene; V was cut back by 4 bases and J by 10 bases. CDR3 length: 15 amino acids. Per the germline V gene, CDR1 is SGDLS and CDR2 is YYNGEE. Here the CDR3 reads CASSIGLAGTGEQFF. In DNA form, the CDR3 reads TGTGCCAGCAGCATCGGACTAGCGGGGACAGGGGAGCAGTTCTTC.

This clone was detected only once. The chain couples TRBV5-6 to TRBJ1-5; no clear D. In germline, CDR1 is SGHDT, CDR2 YYEEEE. Trimming removed 3 bases from V and 3 bases from J, with 10 bases in between. The length of the CDR3 is 14 residues. CDR3 residues: CASSSGLLNQPQHF. CDR3 in DNA: TGTGCCAGCAGCTCTGGACTGCTCAATCAGCCCCAGCATTTT.

The V gene is TRBV28, the J gene TRBJ2-5; perhaps TRBD2 as D (6 bases). The CDR3 is 19 residues long. V lost 1 base, J lost 6 bases, and 27 bases lay in between. CDR1 and CDR2 (germline): MDHEN, SYDVKM. Here the CDR3 DNA reads TGTGCCAGCAGTTTATACGGGGGACCGGGGGTAGCGGACCACAAGACCCAGTACTTC. This translates into CASSLYGGPGVADHKTQYF.

This clone was seen a few times. In nucleotides, the CDR3 is TGTGCCAGCCGCCCTTTCGCTAGAAATAACTATGGCTACACCTTC. This codes for CASRPFARNNYGYTF. The J gene is TRBJ1-2, the V gene TRBV28; no firm D call. V was cut by 8 bases and J by 1 base, with 17 bases left in between. The V gene's germline CDR1 is MDHEN and CDR2 SYDVKM. The CDR3 sequence is 15 residues long.

V is TRBV19 and J is TRBJ2-5; no definite D call. There are 14 residues in the CDR3. Germline CDR1 and CDR2: LNHDA and SQIVND (reference sequence). With 4 bases removed from V and 1 base from J, the gap between germline ends came to 10 bases. The CDR3 reads CASSKVATQETQYF. DNA of the CDR3: TGTGCCAGTAGTAAGGTGGCTACCCAAGAGACCCAGTACTTC.

This clone occurred a few times. The rearrangement links TRBV27 to TRBJ1-4, with no clear D. This CDR3 contains 14 residues. V lost 3 bases and J 4 bases, leaving 9 bases between the germline ends. CDR1 MNHEY and CDR2 SMNVEV come from the germline V gene (reference sequence). The CDR3, as DNA: TGTGCCAGCAGTTTCCTGGGCCTTAATGAAAAACTGTTTTTT. It specifies CASSFLGLNEKLFF.

The chain recombines TRBV15 with TRBJ1-1; 7 bases map to TRBD1. CDR3 length: 14 residues. V lost 5 bases and J lost 7; bases outside the gene matches: 10. CDR1 is LNHNV and CDR2 is YYDKDF in the germline V gene (reference sequence). CDR3 coding DNA: TGTGCCACCAGCTCGTCCGGGACAGTGGGTGAAGCTTTCTTT. It encodes CATSSSGTVGEAFF.

The genes are TRBV4-2 and TRBJ2-7; TRBD2 might be the D (5 bases). Germline CDR1 LGHNA, CDR2 YNFKEQ. The CDR3 covers 16 residues. V gave up 0 bases and J gave up 7 bases, with 19 bases separating them. This CDR3 reads CASSQEEAWPGGEQYF. CDR3 nucleotides: TGTGCCAGCAGCCAAGAAGAAGCTTGGCCCGGCGGGGAGCAGTACTTC.

The chain recombines TRBV9 with TRBJ2-2; D gene ambiguous. This CDR3 contains 13 residues. Per germline, CDR1 SGDLS and CDR2 YYNGEE. The germline V and J ends were trimmed by 3 bases and 7 bases, with 10 bases remaining between them. The CDR3 loop reads CASSAAWGGELFF. For the CDR3, the DNA is TGTGCCAGCAGCGCGGCCTGGGGCGGGGAGCTGTTTTTT.

This clone was observed a handful of times. CDR3 in amino acids: CASSPLGGVGQETQYF. As DNA, the CDR3 is TGTGCCAGCAGTCCCCTAGGGGGGGTGGGGCAAGAGACCCAGTACTTC. This chain joins TRBV27 and TRBJ2-5; a weak D match, TRBD2 (7 bases). Germline values: CDR1 MNHEY, CDR2 SMNVEV (reference sequence). V was cut by 5 bases and J by 2 bases, with 18 bases left in between. This CDR3 is 16 amino acids long.